Below are 22 T cell receptor beta chains sequenced from a single sample in a study of cytomegalovirus exposure and HLA in healthy donors. It was with 60 Vbeta and 13 Jbeta primers that the PCR ran. Assay used: immunoSEQ multiplex PCR; TCRdb lists only in-frame clones, some missing. In the table there are 130,000 or so clones, approximately 82% of which are singletons. Material for sequencing was PBMCs. Receptors were obtained from a man aged 18 to 30 in good health and CMV-seropositive.

V and J are TRBV6-4 and TRBJ2-1, with D hard to call. Deletions cut 6 bases from V and 0 bases from J, with 9 bases between. Germline V gene lookup returns CDR1 MRHNA and CDR2 SNTAGT. This CDR3 is 14 amino acids long. The CDR3 DNA reads as TGTGCCAGCAGCTCGGAGAGCTCCTACAATGAGCAGTTCTTC. It translates to CASSSESSYNEQFF.

V and J are TRBV10-3 and TRBJ2-2; a weak D match, TRBD2 (5 bases). Germline-derived CDR1 and CDR2 are ENHRY and SYGVKD. CDR3 size: 16 residues. V shed 0 bases and J shed 6 bases, with 14 bases lying between them. The CDR3 nucleotides read TGTGCCATCAGTGAGTCTACCCTTACTAGAGCCGGGGAGCTGTTTTTT. This encodes CAISESTLTRAGELFF.

The chain couples TRBV30 to TRBJ1-4, with D possibly matching TRBD1 (5 bases). The length of the CDR3 is 16 residues. Germline CDR1 is GTSNPN and CDR2 is SVGIG (reference sequence). Trimming pared 2 bases from V and 6 bases from J, leaving 19 bases between. DNA for the CDR3: TGTGCCTGGAGTCGGGGGGATCGAGGGTTTGATGAAAAACTGTTTTTT. Translating it yields CAWSRGDRGFDEKLFF.

The chain recombines TRBV6-1 with TRBJ1-2; D is possibly TRBD1 (6 bases). The CDR3 length is 12 residues. Germline CDR1 and CDR2: MNHNS and SASEGT. The V end lost 8 bases, the J end lost 4 bases, and 11 bases lay between the germline ends. CDR3 region: CASRRDTYGYTF. The CDR3 bases are TGTGCCAGCCGCCGGGACACCTATGGCTACACCTTC.

This clone occurred once. The rearrangement uses TRBV5-1 and TRBJ1-2, with D possibly TRBD1 on 6 matching bases. CDR1 SGHRS and CDR2 YFSETQ come from the germline V gene. The CDR3 sequence is 18 residues long. The germline V and J ends were trimmed by 0 bases and 8 bases, with 26 bases remaining between them. CDR3 coding DNA: TGCGCCAGCAGCTTGGATTCCGGTTCGGAGGTCGGGGGGCGCGGCTACACCTTC. Residues: CASSLDSGSEVGGRGYTF.

This rearrangement joins TRBV25-1 to TRBJ2-7, with 8 bases aligning to TRBD1. Losses at the gene ends were 6 bases for V and 13 bases for J; bases not matched to a gene: 8. Germline CDR1 and CDR2: MGHDK and SYGVNS. CDR3 length equals 11 residues. CDR3 in amino acids: CASRLDRVTYF. CDR3 sequence (DNA): TGTGCCAGCAGACTGGACAGGGTCACATACTTC.

The chain is built from TRBV28 and TRBJ1-1; D not certain. In germline, CDR1 is MDHEN, CDR2 SYDVKM. The CDR3 has 13 amino acids. The V end was cut by 6 bases, the J end by 4 bases, with 12 bases between. The CDR3 DNA is TGTGCCAGCAGCCTGACATCCGCCACTGAAGCTTTCTTT. This translates into CASSLTSATEAFF.

This chain joins TRBV28 and TRBJ2-6; possible D gene TRBD2, 7 bases. Germline V gene sequence: CDR1 MDHEN, CDR2 SYDVKM. CDR3 length: 17 residues. The V gene lost 5 bases and the J gene lost 0 bases, with 14 bases spanning the gap. The CDR3 here is CASSRGGGPSGANVLTF. The CDR3 DNA sequence: TGTGCCAGCAGTCGGGGAGGGGGTCCCTCTGGGGCCAACGTCCTGACTTTC.

This clone was seen more than once but under ten times. The chain couples TRBV4-1 to TRBJ1-1; D perhaps matches TRBD1 (5 bases). In germline, CDR1 is MGHRA, CDR2 YSYEKL. V lost 1 base and J lost 6, with 15 bases in between. This CDR3 has 15 residues. CDR3 nucleotide sequence: TGCGCCAGCAGCCAAGCCTGGGGGGGGGAGGCTGAAGCTTTCTTT. This sequence encodes CASSQAWGGEAEAFF.

This chain joins TRBV5-6 and TRBJ2-5; 9 bases agree with TRBD1. Germline V gives CDR1 SGHDT, CDR2 YYEEEE. The CDR3 is 14 amino acids. Trimming at V came to 3 bases and at J to 2 bases, leaving 2 bases not matched to a gene. The DNA for the CDR3 is TGTGCCAGCAGCTGGGACAGGGCACAAGAGACCCAGTACTTC. Residues: CASSWDRAQETQYF.

The chain has TRBV13 and TRBJ2-1; a weak D match, TRBD2 (5 bases). The V gene lost 2 bases and the J gene lost 7 bases, with 9 bases spanning the gap. The CDR3 covers 13 residues. Germline CDR1 PRHDT, CDR2 FYEKMQ (reference sequence). The CDR3 nucleotides read TGTGCCAGCAGCTTACCTAGGGAGAATGAGCAGTTCTTC. Amino acid sequence: CASSLPRENEQFF.

The chain recombines TRBV7-9 with TRBJ2-1; TRBD2 matches 9 bases. This CDR3 has 18 amino acids. V shed 2 bases and J 5 bases; nucleotides not matched to a gene: 13. The germline V gene encodes CDR1 SEHNR and CDR2 FQNEAQ (reference sequence). CDR3 amino acids: CASSLMRGGRGVNNEQFF. The CDR3 DNA reads TGTGCCAGCAGCTTAATGCGAGGCGGGAGGGGGGTCAACAATGAGCAGTTCTTC.

This clone has more than one count but fewer than ten. V usage is TRBV7-9 and J usage is TRBJ2-5; perhaps TRBD2 as D (6 bases). Trimming removed 5 bases at V and 1 base at J, with 11 bases between. CDR1 and CDR2 (germline): SEHNR, FQNEAQ (reference sequence). CDR3 size: 14 residues. In nucleotides, the CDR3 is TGTGCCAGCAGCATCAGCGGGCCCCAAGAGACCCAGTACTTC. Its translation is CASSISGPQETQYF.

The chain uses TRBV7-2 and TRBJ2-2; maybe TRBD2 (5 bases). Germline V gene lookup returns CDR1 SGHTA and CDR2 FQGNSA. Trimming took 5 bases from V and 6 from J, leaving 10 bases between them. There are 13 residues in the CDR3. CDR3 residues: CASSPMRAGELFF. As DNA, the CDR3 is TGTGCCAGCAGCCCCATGCGGGCCGGGGAGCTGTTTTTT. Combining the CDR3 with reference TRBV7-2 and TRBJ2-2 gives the whole variable domain GAGVSQSPSNKVTEKGKDVELRCDPISGHTALYWYRQSLGQGLEFLIYFQGNSAPDKSGLPSDRFSAERTGGSVSTLTIQRTQQEDSAVYLCASSPMRAGELFFGEGSRLTVL.

The chain employs TRBV9 and TRBJ2-3; 7 bases fit TRBD2. Germline V gene lookup returns CDR1 SGDLS and CDR2 YYNGEE. The V and J ends lost 9 bases and 1 base, in that order; junction bases with no gene match: 14. CDR3 length equals 16 residues. CDR3 nucleotide sequence: TGTGCCACCTCTAGGGGAGTTACTAGCGGCACAGATACGCAGTATTTT. This codes for CATSRGVTSGTDTQYF.

The chain couples TRBV5-1 to TRBJ2-7, with 15 nucleotides matching TRBD2. J lost 7 bases, V lost 3 bases, and 5 bases had no gene match. The CDR3 is 15 residues long. CDR1 SGHRS and CDR2 YFSETQ come from the germline V gene. The CDR3 nucleotides are TGCGCCAGCAGCTCCGGACTAGCGGGAGGGGGTGAGCAGTACTTC. Translating it yields CASSSGLAGGGEQYF.

The V call is TRBV18, the J call TRBJ2-2, with 7 bases lining up with TRBD2. Germline values: CDR1 KGHSH, CDR2 LQKENI. The CDR3 is made up of 15 amino acids. Unmatched junction bases numbered 5, after V lost 3 bases and J lost 4 bases. This CDR3 reads CASSPGPSGTGELFF. CDR3 nucleotide sequence: TGTGCCAGCTCACCGGGTCCTAGCGGCACCGGGGAGCTGTTTTTT. Full variable domain (remainder filled in from reference TRBV18 and TRBJ2-2): NAGVMQNPRHLVRRRGQEARLRCSPMKGHSHVYWYRQLPEEGLKFMVYLQKENIIDESGMPKERFSAEFPKEGPSILRIQQVVRGDSAAYFCASSPGPSGTGELFFGEGSRLTVL.

This sequence joins TRBV19 and TRBJ1-2; 9 positions agree with TRBD1. Germline-derived CDR1 and CDR2 are LNHDA and SQIVND (reference sequence). Trimming at V came to 1 base and at J to 5 bases, leaving 5 bases not matched to a gene. The CDR3 extends over 15 amino acids. The CDR3 loop is CASSIADRGVYGYTF. The DNA of the CDR3 is TGTGCCAGTAGTATAGCGGACAGGGGAGTTTATGGCTACACCTTC. The entire variable domain, with the rest obtained from reference TRBV19 and TRBJ1-2, is as follows: DGGITQSPKYLFRKEGQNVTLSCEQNLNHDAMYWYRQDPGQGLRLIYYSQIVNDFQKGDIAEGYSVSREKKESFPLTVTSAQKNPTAFYLCASSIADRGVYGYTFGSGTRLTVV.

This clone was seen once. CDR3 nucleotide sequence: TGTGCCAGCAGTGAGCTGGACAGGGGGTTTGGTGGCTACACCTTC. This gives the protein CASSELDRGFGGYTF. The genes are TRBV6-1 and TRBJ1-2, with 10 bases identical to TRBD1. There are 15 residues in the CDR3. V was pared by 3 bases and J by 7 bases, with 8 bases of the junction left unmatched. Germline loops: CDR1 MNHNS, CDR2 SASEGT.

The chain recombines TRBV5-8 with TRBJ1-5; D not certain. This CDR3 has 12 amino acids. Germline assignment: CDR1 SGHTS and CDR2 YDEGEE. The V and J ends lost 2 bases and 10 bases respectively, with 10 bases between them. The CDR3 DNA reads as TGTGCCAGCAGCTTATCTCCGGGACCCCAGCATTTT. It specifies CASSLSPGPQHF. The full variable domain, in which reference TRBV5-8 and TRBJ1-5 provide the parts outside the CDR3, is EAGVTQSPTHLIKTRGQQATLRCSPISGHTSVYWYQQALGLGLQFLLWYDEGEERNRGNFPPRFSGRQFPNYSSELNVNALELEDSALYLCASSLSPGPQHFGDGTRLSIL.

The chain carries TRBV19 and TRBJ2-1, with D perhaps TRBD1 (7 bases). The CDR3 loop spans 15 amino acids. The V and J ends lost 3 bases and 6 bases respectively, with 15 bases between them. The germline V gene encodes CDR1 LNHDA and CDR2 SQIVND (reference sequence). Written as DNA, the CDR3 is TGTGCCAGTAGTATTCAGGGGGGCCCCCTCAATGAGCAGTTCTTC. Translation: CASSIQGGPLNEQFF.

The rearrangement links TRBV6-5 to TRBJ2-5; D may be TRBD1 (5 bases). CDR3 size: 14 residues. V shed 7 bases and J shed 6 bases, with 18 bases lying between them. The germline V gene has CDR1 MNHEY and CDR2 SVGAGI. CDR3 nucleotides: TGTGCCAGCAAGGGGCTAGGGGTTCGGCAGACCCAGTACTTC. Translating it yields CASKGLGVRQTQYF.